These 21 T cell receptor beta chains were all obtained from the same sample, sequenced in a study of blood T cells in healthy people across ages (dated by TCRdb to 2014 to 2015). To prepare the library, 5' RACE was applied. Sequencing was carried out with an Illumina HiSeq 2500. A second 7 to 11 cycle PCR used a sample-barcoded 5' primer and a J-beta primer mix. Using fastp trimming at Q25 and MiXCR clonotype assembly, TCRdb reanalyzed the public sequencing data and kept in-frame beta chains. Rows merge per CDR3 protein into single entries with the most common DNA and genes. The sample yields approximately 820,000 distinct CDR3 sequences; roughly 44% were counted once. The top ten clones comprise 15% to 25% of the sample. The sequenced sample was blood. Every receptor here comes from a man aged 60 to 69 in good health.

The CDR3 sequence: CASSSGQEWEETQYF. The CDR3 region has the DNA TGCGCCAGCAGCTCGGGACAGGAGTGGGAGGAGACCCAGTACTTC. V usage is TRBV5-1 and J usage is TRBJ2-5; 8 bases fit TRBD1. Germline CDR1 reads SGHRS; CDR2 reads YFSETQ. This CDR3 region has 15 residues. V lost 3 bases to trimming and J lost 5 bases; unmatched junction nucleotides: 9.

This clonotype was counted between two and nine times. The junction does not match germline at one end; this may be a read error. The chain joins TRBV12-3 or TRBV12-4 to TRBJ2-7; D may be TRBD1 (5 bases). This CDR3 comprises 12 residues. CDR3 region: CASSPTAYEQYF. As DNA, the CDR3 is TGCGCCAGCAGCCCGACAGCCTACGAGCAGTACTTC.

This clonotype showed up just a few times. V is TRBV3-1 and J is TRBJ2-7, with D hard to call. V lost 0 bases, J lost 4 bases, and 7 bases lay in between. CDR1 is LGHDT, CDR2 YNNKEL, per germline (reference sequence). The CDR3 runs 13 residues. CDR3: CASSQDWSYEQYF. In nucleotides, the CDR3 is TGTGCCAGCAGCCAAGATTGGAGTTACGAGCAGTACTTC.

The genes are TRBV6-6 and TRBJ2-5; D is possibly TRBD1 (6 bases). Trimming took off 2 bases at V and 4 bases at J, with 11 bases between the two ends. This CDR3 is 14 amino acids long. Germline CDR1 reads MNHNY; CDR2 reads SVGAGI (reference sequence). CDR3: CASSYPGDRETQYF. The DNA of the CDR3 is TGTGCCAGCAGTTACCCAGGGGATCGAGAGACCCAGTACTTC.

This rearrangement joins TRBV30 to TRBJ1-5, with D perhaps matching TRBD1 (5 bases). Germline V gives CDR1 GTSNPN, CDR2 SVGIG (reference sequence). V lost 3 bases, J lost 7 bases, and 13 bases lay in between. CDR3 length: 13 amino acids. CDR3 nucleotide sequence: TGTGCCTGGAGCATGGGGGGAATACAGCCCCAGCATTTT. This encodes CAWSMGGIQPQHF.

This rearrangement joins TRBV11-3 to TRBJ2-1, with D possibly TRBD1 on 6 matching bases. Trimming pared 5 bases from V and 9 bases from J, leaving 11 bases between. Germline assignment: CDR1 SGHNT and CDR2 YENEEA. This CDR3 contains 12 residues. CDR3: CASSRRDTEQFF. The CDR3 nucleotides are TGTGCCAGCAGCCGAAGGGACACTGAGCAGTTCTTC.

This clonotype was detected a few times. This sequence joins TRBV30 and TRBJ2-7; 7 positions agree with TRBD1. V trimming: 4 bases; J trimming: 5 bases; junction bases outside the gene matches: 8. The CDR3 length is 13 residues. Germline V CDR1 and CDR2: GTSNPN, SVGIG (reference sequence). CDR3 sequence (DNA): TGTGCCTGGATTCCAACAGGGGACGACGAGCAGTACTTC. Translated: CAWIPTGDDEQYF.

The V and J genes are TRBV5-1 and TRBJ2-7, with 7 bases fitting TRBD1. V shed 4 bases, J shed 2 bases, and the junction held 6 bases outside the gene matches. There are 14 residues in the CDR3. Germline CDR1 and CDR2: SGHRS and YFSETQ. CDR3 residues: CASSGWDSTYEQYF. In DNA, the CDR3 is TGCGCCAGCAGCGGGTGGGACAGTACCTACGAGCAGTACTTC.

A word on this clonotype: It may be a read error: a sequence one base away is much more abundant. The rearrangement links TRBV12-3 or TRBV12-4 to TRBJ2-1, with TRBD2 identical over 7 bases. There are 11 residues in the CDR3. The J segment lost 14 bases and the V segment lost 4 bases, leaving 5 bases of the junction unmatched. This CDR3 reads CASSSLGGKFF. The CDR3 DNA reads as TGTGCCAGCAGTTCGCTCGGGGGGAAGTTCTTC.

This sequence joins TRBV9 and TRBJ1-2, with 7 bases lining up with TRBD1. Germline V CDR1 and CDR2: SGDLS, YYNGEE. The trim removed 4 bases at V and 0 bases at J, leaving 15 bases unmatched. The CDR3 loop spans 18 amino acids. This CDR3 reads CASSSQRQGSSTNYGYTF. The CDR3 DNA is TGTGCCAGCAGCTCCCAGAGACAGGGAAGCAGTACTAACTATGGCTACACCTTC.

The chain carries TRBV6-1 and TRBJ2-2; D may correspond to TRBD1 or TRBD2 (6 bases each). The CDR3 has 15 residues. The V gene lost 4 bases and the J gene lost 1 base, with 10 bases spanning the gap. CDR1 is MNHNS and CDR2 is SASEGT in the germline V gene. The CDR3 loop reads CASSGGGMNTGELFF. DNA of the CDR3: TGTGCCAGCAGTGGAGGGGGGATGAACACCGGGGAGCTGTTTTTT.

As concerns this clonotype: At one of its ends the junction is not consistent with the germline gene, which may arise from a read error. The chain is built from TRBV6-2 or TRBV6-3 and TRBJ2-1; D perhaps matches TRBD1 (7 bases). There are 14 residues in the CDR3. The germline V gene has CDR1 MNHEY and CDR2 SVGEGT. The CDR3 spells CAGSYSPAGGEQFF. The CDR3 region has the DNA TGTGCCGGCAGTTACAGCCCGGCAGGGGGGGAGCAGTTCTTC.

This clonotype was seen ten or more times. The V call is TRBV29-1, the J call TRBJ1-2; weak D call: TRBD1 (6 bases). CDR1 and CDR2 from the germline V gene are SQVTM and ANQGSEA. Between the trimmed V and J ends, which lost 5 bases and 4 bases, there was a span of 11 bases. CDR3 size: 12 residues. The DNA for the CDR3 is TGCAGCGTTAGGAGGGGGTCCTATGGCTACACCTTC. This encodes CSVRRGSYGYTF.

The rearrangement links TRBV12-3 or TRBV12-4 to TRBJ2-7, with D tentatively TRBD1 or TRBD2 (5 bases each). V was pared by 5 bases and J by 7 bases, with 21 bases between. CDR3 size: 15 residues. CDR3 coding DNA: TGTGCCAGCAGTCCCGTGGGACCTATTATCTATGAGCAGTACTTC. It yields the protein CASSPVGPIIYEQYF.

This clonotype appeared a few times. The V and J genes are TRBV20-1 and TRBJ2-5; D gene unclear. This CDR3 region has 15 residues. The V end was cut by 0 bases, the J end by 4 bases, with 15 bases between. CDR1 is DFQATT, CDR2 SNEGSKA, per germline (reference sequence). In DNA form, the CDR3 reads TGCAGTGCTAGAGATCCGCTCGTAGCCCCAGAGACCCAGTACTTC. It translates to CSARDPLVAPETQYF.

For this clonotype: At one end the junction does not follow the germline gene, possibly because of a read error. V is TRBV29-1 and J is TRBJ2-3; 9 positions agree with TRBD1. Germline lookup yields CDR1 SQVTM and CDR2 ANQGSEA. This CDR3 has 14 residues. CDR3 DNA sequence: TGCGGCGTCCAACAGGGGGCAAGCACAGATACGCAGTATTTT. This encodes CGVQQGASTDTQYF.

The V gene is TRBV5-1, the J gene TRBJ2-5, with TRBD2 matching 14 bases. The germline gives CDR1 SGHRS, CDR2 YFSETQ. V shed 1 base and J 5 bases; nucleotides not matched to a gene: 7. The CDR3 is made up of 17 amino acids. The CDR3: CASSLPGLAGVGETQYF. The CDR3 region has the DNA TGCGCCAGCAGCTTGCCGGGACTAGCGGGAGTCGGGGAGACCCAGTACTTC.

This clonotype appeared a few times. The genes are TRBV27 and TRBJ2-5, with a possible D match to TRBD2 (6 bases). The length of the CDR3 is 13 residues. V dropped 5 bases and J dropped 4 bases, with 11 bases sitting between them. Germline CDR1 reads MNHEY; CDR2 reads SMNVEV (reference sequence). This CDR3 reads CASSASSGETQYF. In DNA, the CDR3 is TGTGCCAGCAGTGCGAGTAGCGGAGAGACCCAGTACTTC.

About this clonotype itself: One junction end does not reproduce the germline sequence, and a read error may be involved. V gene TRBV12-3 or TRBV12-4 combines with J gene TRBJ2-1; 12 bases fit TRBD1. CDR3 size: 18 residues. CDR3 in DNA: TGTGTCAGCAGTATCGGGGGACAGGGGGCTAGGTCTTACAATGAGCAGTTCTTC. Translation: CVSSIGGQGARSYNEQFF.

This clonotype was found a few times. The V call is TRBV20-1, the J call TRBJ2-2, with D unresolved. The CDR3 has 13 residues. The V gene lost 3 bases and the J gene lost 6 bases, with 11 bases spanning the gap. The V gene's germline CDR1 is DFQATT and CDR2 SNEGSKA (reference sequence). The CDR3 loop reads CSASAPAAGELFF. CDR3 coding DNA: TGCAGTGCTAGTGCCCCCGCGGCCGGGGAGCTGTTTTTT.

The rearrangement uses TRBV20-1 and TRBJ2-5; 10 positions match TRBD2. This CDR3 comprises 14 residues. The germline gives CDR1 DFQATT, CDR2 SNEGSKA (reference sequence). V lost 3 bases, J lost 5 bases, and 6 bases stayed unmatched. CDR3 sequence (DNA): TGCAGTGCTAGCCCAGCGGGGGGGATTGAGACCCAGTACTTC. It yields the protein CSASPAGGIETQYF.